This T cell receptor beta chain came from a study of blood T cell repertoires in COVID-19. Overall study context: The United States, Italy and Spain supplied acute and convalescent COVID-19 samples. T cells, B-cell-depleted T cells, or PBMCs provided the cDNA or gDNA that served as material.

The V and J ends lost 5 bases and 8 bases respectively, with 15 bases between them. Germline assignment: CDR1 SGHTA and CDR2 FQGNSA. The CDR3 has 13 amino acids. The assay was immunoSEQ multiplex PCR, and TCRdb's table has in-frame clones only and misses some. The sample has over 250,000 clones; 89% are singletons. Participants were aged about 18 to 90 years from 20 to 30 US areas. Grouping used clinical history reported by participants in a survey and questionnaire. V and J are TRBV7-2 and TRBJ1-2; the D gene is possibly TRBD1 (5 bases). The TCR comes from a woman aged 55-75 years who had recovered from COVID-19. The sequencing sample was made of PBMCs or T cells enriched from blood (not recorded which). The CDR3 sequence: CASSPRVLEGYTF. The CDR3 bases are TGTGCCAGCAGCCCCAGGGTTTTGGAAGGCTACACCTTC.